Listed here are 19 T cell receptor beta chains from one sample, sequenced in a study of vaccination and CD4 T cells after COVID-19. TCRdb reprocessed the PCR reads with MiXCR, giving one entry per CDR3 protein. The table lists just under 30,000 distinct CDR3 sequences, approximately 49% of them singletons. The time point is: late sampling 161 to 241 days after vaccination in a few convalescent patients. Sequencing used CD4+ T cells from blood, obtained about 7 months after SARS-CoV-2 vaccination. The receptors derive from a human donor who had recovered from COVID-19.

This chain connects TRBV6-1 to TRBJ2-3; D may correspond to TRBD1 or TRBD2 (6 bases each). V was pared by 6 bases and J by 2 bases, with 9 bases between. Germline V gene sequence: CDR1 MNHNS, CDR2 SASEGT. This CDR3 is built from 13 residues. The CDR3 DNA reads TGTGCCAGCAGGGCGGGACACACAGATACGCAGTATTTT. As protein: CASRAGHTDTQYF.

This chain uses TRBV6-5 with TRBJ2-7; tentative D call: TRBD1 (5 bases). V gave up 4 bases and J gave up 5 bases, with 12 bases separating them. The germline CDR1 and CDR2 sequences are MNHEY and SVGAGI. This CDR3 spans 13 amino acids. The CDR3 spells CASSSGFGDEQYF. Here the CDR3 DNA reads TGTGCCAGCAGTTCAGGGTTTGGTGACGAGCAGTACTTC.

A few counts support this clonotype. This chain connects TRBV6-2 or TRBV6-3 to TRBJ2-3, with 14 nucleotides matching TRBD2. The germline V gene has CDR1 MNHEY and CDR2 SVGEGT. V trimming: 6 bases; J trimming: 0 bases; junction bases outside the gene matches: 5. There are 17 residues in the CDR3. This CDR3 is CASRPGTSGSSTDTQYF. CDR3 nucleotide sequence: TGTGCCAGCAGGCCCGGGACTAGCGGGAGTAGCACAGATACGCAGTATTTT.

The chain joins TRBV7-4 to TRBJ2-2; 10 nucleotides line up with TRBD2. The CDR3 has 17 residues. The germline V gene encodes CDR1 SGHVT and CDR2 SQSDAQ. J was trimmed by 7 bases and V by 4 bases; bases with no gene match: 12. CDR3 sequence reads: CASSCGLAAISYGELFF. For the CDR3, the DNA is TGTGCCAGCAGCTGTGGACTAGCGGCCATATCGTACGGGGAGCTGTTTTTT.

The chain joins TRBV19 to TRBJ1-5; tentatively, D is TRBD1 (5 bases). This CDR3 contains 14 residues. V lost 3 bases to trimming and J lost 7 bases, with 13 bases between them. Germline CDR1 LNHDA, CDR2 SQIVND (reference sequence). Here the CDR3 DNA reads TGTGCCAGTAGTATTTGGTCAGGGAGGCAGCCCCAGCATTTT. The encoded protein is CASSIWSGRQPQHF.

Sample share makes this clonotype medium-sized. The J gene is TRBJ1-5, the V gene TRBV14; D remains ambiguous. CDR1 is SGHDN and CDR2 is FVKESK in the germline V gene. Trimming removed 1 base from V and 3 bases from J, with 4 bases in between. This CDR3 contains 13 residues. CDR3 DNA sequence: TGTGCCAGCAGCCAAGGGATCAATCAGCCCCAGCATTTT. Its translation: CASSQGINQPQHF.

This clonotype was seen a handful of times. The chain combines TRBV6-5 with TRBJ2-1; D gene uncertain. Germline V CDR1 and CDR2: MNHEY, SVGAGI. Trimming left V 2 bases short and J 6 bases short, with 11 bases between. The CDR3 runs to 14 residues. CDR3: CASSYKAPSNEQFF. In DNA, the CDR3 is TGTGCCAGCAGTTACAAAGCGCCCTCCAATGAGCAGTTCTTC.

This clonotype was counted a few times. The chain employs TRBV24-1 and TRBJ2-2, with D tentatively TRBD1 (6 bases). This CDR3 is built from 15 residues. In germline, CDR1 is KGHDR, CDR2 SFDVKD. Trimming took off 3 bases at V and 3 bases at J, with 10 bases between the two ends. The CDR3 reads CATSDRGGDTGELFF. CDR3 coding DNA: TGTGCCACCAGTGATCGAGGGGGAGACACCGGGGAGCTGTTTTTT.

This rearrangement joins TRBV27 to TRBJ2-7; D may be TRBD1 or TRBD2 (5 bases each). CDR1 and CDR2 from the germline V gene are MNHEY and SMNVEV (reference sequence). With 5 bases removed from V and 3 bases from J, the gap between germline ends came to 14 bases. The CDR3 sequence is 14 residues long. DNA of the CDR3: TGTGCCAGCAGTCCGACCGGGGCCGTCTACGAGCAGTACTTC. Translation: CASSPTGAVYEQYF.

The J gene is TRBJ1-5, the V gene TRBV28; no clear D. The CDR3 has 15 residues. The V and J ends lost 1 base and 0 bases respectively, with 7 bases between them. Germline values: CDR1 MDHEN, CDR2 SYDVKM. The CDR3 region is CASSLYGNSNQPQHF. The CDR3 nucleotides read TGTGCCAGCAGTTTATACGGGAATAGCAATCAGCCCCAGCATTTT.

The rearrangement uses TRBV20-1 and TRBJ1-1; D ambiguous. The length of the CDR3 is 13 residues. Germline V gene data show CDR1 as DFQATT and CDR2 as SNEGSKA (reference sequence). Trimming cost V 4 bases and J 5 bases, with 14 bases left between them. CDR3 amino acids: CSAKRITGTEAFF. CDR3 DNA sequence: TGCAGTGCTAAGAGGATCACGGGGACTGAAGCTTTCTTT.

This clonotype was detected a few times. The rearrangement uses TRBV7-6 and TRBJ1-3; tentative D call: TRBD1 (6 bases). This CDR3 spans 16 amino acids. V was trimmed by 7 bases and J by 6 bases, leaving 22 bases between them. Per the germline V gene, CDR1 is SGHVS and CDR2 is FNYEAQ. CDR3: CASTKGGGSHQNTIYF. CDR3 in DNA: TGTGCCAGCACAAAAGGGGGAGGGAGCCATCAAAACACCATATATTTT. The full variable domain, with the rest looked up from reference TRBV7-6 and TRBJ1-3, is GAGVSQSPRYKVTKRGQDVALRCDPISGHVSLYWYRQALGQGPEFLTYFNYEAQQDKSGLPNDRFSAERPEGSISTLTIQRTEQRDSAMYRCASTKGGGSHQNTIYFGEGSWLTVV.

The genes are TRBV7-2 and TRBJ1-1; D perhaps matches TRBD1 (6 bases). The CDR3 runs to 18 residues. With 2 bases removed from V and 1 base from J, the gap between germline ends came to 20 bases. Germline lookup yields CDR1 SGHTA and CDR2 FQGNSA. CDR3 coding DNA: TGTGCCAGCAGCTTAAAACCGGGGCCAGGGGCCAGGAACACTGAAGCTTTCTTT. Residues: CASSLKPGPGARNTEAFF.

The chain carries TRBV15 and TRBJ2-2; 8 bases map to TRBD2. CDR3 length: 16 amino acids. J gave up 2 bases and V 3 bases, and 5 bases lay outside the gene matches. The V gene's germline CDR1 is LNHNV and CDR2 YYDKDF (reference sequence). The CDR3 DNA follows: TGTGCCACCAGCAGGGGACTAGGGGGTAACACCGGGGAGCTGTTTTTT. Amino acids: CATSRGLGGNTGELFF.

V is TRBV20-1 and J is TRBJ1-1; 7 bases match TRBD1. Germline trimming cut 1 base from V and 0 bases from J; bases unmatched to any gene: 2. The CDR3 contains 14 residues. Germline CDR1 DFQATT, CDR2 SNEGSKA (reference sequence). CDR3 residues: CSARVGTVNTEAFF. The CDR3, as DNA: TGCAGTGCTAGAGTTGGGACAGTGAACACTGAAGCTTTCTTT.

The chain joins TRBV20-1 to TRBJ1-2; D is undetermined. Per germline, CDR1 DFQATT and CDR2 SNEGSKA (reference sequence). The CDR3 is 13 residues long. V lost 0 bases, J lost 4 bases, and 9 bases lay in between. The CDR3 bases are TGCAGTGCTAGAGATGAGTGGGCCTATGGCTACACCTTC. This translates into CSARDEWAYGYTF.

V is TRBV6-5 and J is TRBJ1-6, with 7 bases matching TRBD1. The trim removed 4 bases at V and 10 bases at J, leaving 10 bases unmatched. Germline V gene sequence: CDR1 MNHEY, CDR2 SVGAGI. The length of the CDR3 is 15 residues. The CDR3 loop is CASSSPGRGESPLHF. Here the CDR3 DNA reads TGTGCCAGCAGTTCCCCCGGCAGGGGGGAGTCACCCCTCCACTTT.

This clonotype has a single count. The rearrangement uses TRBV28 and TRBJ2-2, with TRBD1 identical over 10 bases. V shed 11 bases and J 1 base; nucleotides not matched to a gene: 4. The CDR3 is 14 residues long. The V gene's germline CDR1 is MDHEN and CDR2 SYDVKM. The CDR3 DNA is TGTGCCGCCGGGGACAGGGGGAACACCGGGGAGCTGTTTTTT. Translation gives CAAGDRGNTGELFF. Complete variable domain (other parts from reference TRBV28 and TRBJ2-2): DVKVTQSSRYLVKRTGEKVFLECVQDMDHENMFWYRQDPGLGLRLIYFSYDVKMKEKGDIPEGYSVSREKKERFSLILESASTNQTSMYLCAAGDRGNTGELFFGEGSRLTVL.

The chain joins TRBV7-6 to TRBJ2-3; a possible D gene is TRBD2 (5 bases). CDR3 size: 15 residues. The V end was cut by 1 base, the J end by 4 bases, with 12 bases between. Germline CDR1 reads SGHVS; CDR2 reads FNYEAQ. This CDR3 reads CASSLVSSGADTQYF. The CDR3 region has the DNA TGTGCCAGCAGCTTAGTGTCCAGCGGCGCAGATACGCAGTATTTT.